This T cell receptor (beta chain) appears in the sequencing data of a study of shared T cell receptors in the human thymus. Germline trimming cut 6 bases from V and 4 bases from J; bases unmatched to any gene: 6. The CDR3 is 16 residues long. Germline V gene data show CDR1 as WNHNN and CDR2 as SYGVQD (reference sequence). Method: immunoSEQ multiplex PCR; TCRdb's copy keeps in-frame clones and lacks some. This repertoire shows roughly 550,000 clones, around three quarters found once; its top ten account for roughly 0.013%. The same specimen was also included in a second study, on human thymus T cells. That report adds: Healthy Finnish infants undergoing corrective surgery for congenital heart defects were the donors. Thymic samples were excised during corrective heart operations.

Sequences were obtained from thymocytes. The chain combines TRBV10-1 with TRBJ2-3, with TRBD2 matching 14 bases. This TCR was recovered from a boy younger than two with a congenital heart defect. This CDR3 reads CASSGTSGRRADTQYF. The CDR3 DNA is TGCGCCAGCAGCGGGACTAGCGGGAGACGGGCAGATACGCAGTATTTT.